Listed below are T cell receptor beta chains from one sample, sequenced in a study of cytomegalovirus exposure and HLA in healthy donors. Assay used: immunoSEQ multiplex PCR; TCRdb lists only in-frame clones, some missing. Of approximately 150,000 clones listed, 68% are singletons. Sequenced input: PBMCs. Source of these receptors: a man in his fifties or sixties in good health and CMV-seronegative. CDR3s include the opening cysteine and the closing phenylalanine or tryptophan. A D gene is named only where the DNA matches it firmly. Clone size, where shown, is once, few, many, or a class for clones that have expanded.

CDR3nt	CDR3aa	j_gene	abundance	v_gene	d_gene
TGTGTCAGCAGTCCTCCAAGACAGGGCAATCAGCCCCAGCATTTT	CVSSPPRQGNQPQHF	TRBJ1-5	-	TRBV28	-
TGTGCCAGTAGTATCAGGGTGAACACTGAAGCTTTCTTT	CASSIRVNTEAFF	TRBJ1-1	-	TRBV19	-
TGTGCCAGCAGTTTCTCAGGGGTAGGGTTTTACACCGGGGAGCTGTTTTTT	CASSFSGVGFYTGELFF	TRBJ2-2	once	TRBV27	-
TGCGCCAGCAGCGACACAGAGTCCTACGAGCAGTACTTC	CASSDTESYEQYF	TRBJ2-7	-	TRBV5-1	-
TGTGCCAGCAGCTTTTCGGGACACCTGAACACTGAAGCTTTCTTT	CASSFSGHLNTEAFF	TRBJ1-1	-	TRBV7-9	-
TGTGCCATCAGGACAGGGGGCTCCTACGAGCAGTACTTC	CAIRTGGSYEQYF	TRBJ2-7	-	TRBV10-3	TRBD1
TGTGCCAGCAGCCCCCCGGGACTAGCGGGAGACGGGGAGCTGTTTTTT	CASSPPGLAGDGELFF	TRBJ2-2	-	TRBV5-4	TRBD2
TGTGCCAGCAGTTTAGGCCCAGCGGGACTCTCCTACGAGCAGTACTTC	CASSLGPAGLSYEQYF	TRBJ2-7	-	TRBV27	TRBD2
TGTGCCAGCAGCTCGAGGAACAGGGCGCGCACCTACGAGCAGTACTTC	CASSSRNRARTYEQYF	TRBJ2-7	few	TRBV7-2	-
TGCGCCAGCAGTGAGGGGACAGGGAACACTGAAGCTTTCTTT	CASSEGTGNTEAFF	TRBJ1-1	-	TRBV10-2	TRBD1
TGTGCCAGCAGAGGGGGGGGTAACGATGAGCAGTTCTTC	CASRGGGNDEQFF	TRBJ2-1	-	TRBV7-6	-
TGTGCCAGCAGTTTAAGGACAGGGAGACCTGAAGCTTTCTTT	CASSLRTGRPEAFF	TRBJ1-1	-	TRBV28	TRBD1
TGTGCCAGTAGTCCCGGGACAGGGGGGATCAATGAGCAGTTCTTC	CASSPGTGGINEQFF	TRBJ2-1	few	TRBV19	TRBD1
TGTGCCAGCATTCGCGGGAGAATCGGGGAGCTGTTTTTT	CASIRGRIGELFF	TRBJ2-2	-	TRBV28	TRBD2
TGTGCCAGCAGTTACTCGCCTAGCTCCTACAATGAGCAGTTCTTC	CASSYSPSSYNEQFF	TRBJ2-1	-	TRBV6-6	-
TGTGCCATCAGGAGGTCGCCCGCGCCTACAGATACGCAGTATTTT	CAIRRSPAPTDTQYF	TRBJ2-3	once	TRBV10-3	-
TGTGCCAGCAGTTCCTGGGACAGGCGGCAAGAGACCCAGTACTTC	CASSSWDRRQETQYF	TRBJ2-5	-	TRBV27	TRBD1
TGTGCCAGCAGCTTTGAGCGGGAGAGGTACAATGAGCAGTTCTTC	CASSFERERYNEQFF	TRBJ2-1	few	TRBV7-3	TRBD2
TGCGCCAGCAGCCAAGGACGGGGCTCTGGAAACACCATATATTTT	CASSQGRGSGNTIYF	TRBJ1-3	few	TRBV4-1	-
TGTGCCAGCAGTGGGGATGCAGGGTTCAATTCACCCCTCCACTTT	CASSGDAGFNSPLHF	TRBJ1-6	-	TRBV6-1	-
TGTGCCAGCAGCGTAGGTTCTAGCGGGAGTGGGGATGAGCAGTTCTTC	CASSVGSSGSGDEQFF	TRBJ2-1	-	TRBV9	TRBD2
TGTGCCAGCAGTTACTCGAAAGGGGGGGCGAGGGGCTACACCTTC	CASSYSKGGARGYTF	TRBJ1-2	-	TRBV6-6	-
TGTGCCAGTACTTGGACAGGGAGAGAACTCAATCAGCCCCAGCATTTT	CASTWTGRELNQPQHF	TRBJ1-5	-	TRBV19	TRBD1